The clone carrying this T cell receptor (beta chain) has a count of ten or more. Antigen: not known. This CDR3 contains 15 residues. The V and J ends lost 7 bases and 5 bases, in that order; junction bases with no gene match: 8. Germline CDR1 reads SGHAT; CDR2 reads FQNNGV. From RNA transcripts, TCR beta CDR3 regions were amplified. Researchers ran a first-round RT-PCR on the TCR CDR3 using the HTBI primer set. TCRdb ran MiXCR on the multiplex PCR reads and lists one entry per CDR3 protein. The sample has roughly 600,000 distinct CDR3 sequences; around 15% are singletons. The authors obtained PBMCs from more than 9.5 ml of fresh peripheral blood. This sample is drawn from a study of T cells in Graves' hyperthyroidism and ophthalmopathy. Study outcomes and limitations: Most thyroid clonotypes that were expanded above 0.001 also turned up in blood. Ophthalmopathy was told apart from stable hyperthyroidism by a 13 V-J model.

This chain joins TRBV11-2 and TRBJ2-1; 10 bases are a match to TRBD2. This TCR derives from a woman aged 45-60 years with Graves' ophthalmopathy. The sample comprised blood. The CDR3 DNA follows: TGTGCCAGCACCCCACTAGCGGGGCATAACAATGAGCAGTTCTTC. This codes for CASTPLAGHNNEQFF.